A selection of T cell receptor beta chains follows, all from one sample in a study of blood T cell repertoires in COVID-19. The repertoire was sequenced with immunoSEQ multiplex PCR; TCRdb's copy has only in-frame clones and lacks some. In the table there are 20,000 or so clones, 75% to 90% of which are singletons. The sequenced sample was peripheral blood. These receptor sequences come from a human donor in a cohort sampled during active COVID-19. The CDR3 runs from the conserved cysteine through the conserved F or W. A D gene is named only where the DNA matches it firmly. The size field is filled for only some rows; it gives once, few, many or a size class.

clone_size,d_call,j_call,v_call,cdr3_aa,cdr3_nt
-,TRBD2,TRBJ2-1,TRBV6-5,CASNRLAGGDEQFF,TGTGCCAGCAACCGACTAGCGGGAGGGGATGAGCAGTTCTTC
few,-,TRBJ1-2,TRBV2,CASSVDTYGYTF,TGTGCCAGCAGTGTTGACACCTATGGCTACACCTTC
-,TRBD1,TRBJ2-7,TRBV11-2,CASSLGGGTGRYEQYF,TGTGCCAGCAGCTTAGGAGGCGGGACAGGGCGGTACGAGCAGTACTTC
-,TRBD1,TRBJ2-7,TRBV6-4,CARRGRAYEQYF,TGTGCCAGAAGGGGGCGCGCCTACGAGCAGTACTTC
-,TRBD2,TRBJ2-1,TRBV7-2,CASSLEREGYNEQFF,TGTGCCAGCAGCTTAGAGCGGGAGGGCTATAATGAGCAGTTCTTC
-,TRBD1,TRBJ1-5,TRBV7-2,CASSLSGGAGNQPQHF,TGTGCCAGCAGCTTGTCAGGGGGCGCCGGGAATCAGCCCCAGCATTTT
-,-,TRBJ1-3,TRBV11-2,CASSLVYSPHHTIYF,TGTGCCAGCAGCTTAGTATACAGTCCCCATCACACCATATATTTT
-,TRBD1,TRBJ1-1,TRBV5-1,CASSYVVIQGAYTEAFF,TGCGCCAGCAGCTACGTTGTCATACAGGGGGCGTACACTGAAGCTTTCTTT
-,-,TRBJ1-6,TRBV15,CATSRGQRQQGLHF,TGTGCCACCAGCAGAGGACAGCGCCAACAGGGCCTCCACTTT
-,-,TRBJ2-2,TRBV3-1/TRBV3-2,CASSQDGGIRELFF,TGTGCCAGCAGCCAAGATGGGGGGATACGGGAGCTGTTTTTT
-,TRBD1,TRBJ2-7,TRBV12-3/TRBV12-4,CASSWTGRNEQYF,TGTGCCAGCAGTTGGACAGGGCGAAACGAGCAGTACTTC
-,TRBD2,TRBJ2-1,TRBV5-1,CASSLVGTRRENEQFF,TGCGCCAGCAGCTTGGTCGGGACTAGAAGGGAGAATGAGCAGTTCTTC
-,-,TRBJ1-5,TRBV12-3/TRBV12-4,CASSFGRNQPQHF,TGTGCCAGCAGCTTCGGTCGCAATCAGCCCCAGCATTTT
once,-,TRBJ1-1,TRBV30,CALLGGNTEAFF,TGTGCCCTACTCGGGGGGAACACTGAAGCTTTCTTT
-,-,TRBJ2-7,TRBV2,CASSWGVPPYEQYF,TGTGCCAGCAGTTGGGGGGTCCCCCCCTACGAGCAGTACTTC
-,-,TRBJ2-7,TRBV10-3,CAIGQTTYEQYF,TGTGCCATCGGGCAGACAACCTACGAGCAGTACTTC
-,TRBD2,TRBJ2-1,TRBV28,CASGVAGTYNEQFF,TGTGCCAGCGGTGTAGCGGGTACTTACAATGAGCAGTTCTTC
-,TRBD2,TRBJ2-3,TRBV5-1,CASSWGTSGGGADTQYF,TGCGCCAGCAGCTGGGGGACTAGCGGGGGAGGTGCAGATACGCAGTATTTT
-,-,TRBJ2-3,TRBV14,CASSPGRYTDTQYF,TGTGCCAGCAGCCCAGGGCGGTACACAGATACGCAGTATTTT
-,TRBD1,TRBJ1-6,TRBV5-1,CASSLAPTGANSPLHF,TGCGCCAGCAGCTTGGCTCCGACAGGGGCGAATTCACCCCTCCACTTT
-,-,TRBJ2-5,TRBV24-1,CATSDFGGETQYF,TGTGCCACCAGTGATTTCGGGGGAGAGACCCAGTACTTC
-,TRBD2,TRBJ2-1,TRBV4-2,CASSLAGGHNEQFF,TGTGCCAGCAGCCTAGCGGGGGGACACAATGAGCAGTTCTTC
-,-,TRBJ2-7,TRBV30,CAWGPGGYEQYF,TGTGCCTGGGGGCCCGGGGGCTACGAGCAGTACTTC
few,TRBD1,TRBJ2-7,TRBV28,CASTLGGTGSYEQYF,TGTGCCAGCACTCTGGGAGGGACAGGGAGCTACGAGCAGTACTTC
-,-,TRBJ2-3,TRBV11-2,CASSSRGLRDTQYF,TGTGCCAGCAGCTCGCGGGGGCTTAGGGATACGCAGTATTTT
-,TRBD1,TRBJ1-5,TRBV11-2,CASSHRTGGGQPQHF,TGTGCCAGCAGCCACCGGACAGGGGGCGGTCAGCCCCAGCATTTT
-,-,TRBJ1-1,TRBV6-5,CASTTRGDFAEAFF,TGTGCCAGCACAACAAGGGGCGATTTCGCTGAAGCTTTCTTT
-,TRBD1,TRBJ1-2,TRBV3-1/TRBV3-2,CASSRGQGTGYTF,TGTGCCAGCAGCCGGGGACAGGGGACAGGCTACACCTTC